These 29 T cell receptor beta chains were all obtained from the same sample, sequenced in a study of naive and memory T cell subsets. An equimolar mix of two oligonucleotides served as the beta constant-region primer for TRBC1 and TRBC2. Four rounds of PCR amplified the ligated cDNA using nested alpha and beta constant-region primers plus SP2. TCRdb passed the UMI-ligation and nested PCR reads through MiXCR, listing each CDR3 protein once. The sample includes 85,000 to 130,000 distinct CDR3 sequences, roughly 14% seen only once; the top ten take approximately 2.6%. What these receptors recognize is not known. Overall study results and limits: Naive repertoires, especially CD8, held a few larger clonotypes, possibly memory cells re-expressing CD45RA.

The material sequenced was naive CD8+ T cells from blood. The source of these receptors is a human donor in good health.

This clonotype was seen a few times. CDR3 sequence reads: CASMHARRTDTQYF. The CDR3 coding sequence is TGTGCCAGCATGCACGCCCGACGAACAGATACGCAGTATTTT. The chain joins TRBV12-3 or TRBV12-4 to TRBJ2-3, with D hard to call. This CDR3 contains 14 residues. V was clipped by 7 bases and J by 3 bases, with 14 bases between them.

This clonotype was counted between two and nine times. V is TRBV6-1 and J is TRBJ1-5, with D uncertain. Germline loops: CDR1 MNHNS, CDR2 SASEGT. The CDR3 covers 14 residues. The V gene lost 6 bases and the J gene lost 2 bases, with 11 bases spanning the gap. The CDR3 reads CASSVVDGNQPQHF. The CDR3 DNA sequence: TGTGCCAGCAGCGTGGTGGACGGCAATCAGCCCCAGCATTTT.

The chain employs TRBV12-3 or TRBV12-4 and TRBJ1-4; TRBD1 might be the D (5 bases). V lost 6 bases and J lost 5, with 16 bases in between. The CDR3 extends over 15 amino acids. The CDR3 coding sequence is TGTGCCAGCAGCCCGACTCCGGGACGGAATGAAAAACTGTTTTTT. Its translation is CASSPTPGRNEKLFF.

This clonotype was recorded a few times. The CDR3 DNA follows: TGTGCCAGCAGCGGGAGCGGAAGCAATGAGCAGTTCTTC. Amino acids: CASSGSGSNEQFF. This chain joins TRBV7-9 and TRBJ2-1; D perhaps matches TRBD2 (5 bases). The CDR3 has 13 residues. From germline, CDR1 is SEHNR and CDR2 FQNEAQ (reference sequence). The V end was cut by 5 bases, the J end by 6 bases, with 11 bases between.

This clonotype was detected only a few times. The chain has TRBV9 and TRBJ1-1, with a weak D call TRBD1 (5 bases). Germline V lookup: CDR1 SGDLS, CDR2 YYNGEE. The CDR3 is made up of 14 amino acids. The ends were cut back, 0 bases at V and 4 bases at J, with 10 bases in the middle. The CDR3 DNA reads as TGTGCCAGCAGCGTAGGGGGGGGGAGCACTGAAGCTTTCTTT. This sequence encodes CASSVGGGSTEAFF.

The chain's CDR3 is CAISDPRDSLNNEQFF. CDR3 nucleotides: TGTGCCATCAGTGACCCTCGGGACAGCCTAAACAATGAGCAGTTCTTC. The chain links TRBV10-3 to TRBJ2-1; 7 bases are shared with TRBD1. V gave up 3 bases and J gave up 5 bases; unmatched junction bases: 10. The CDR3 is 16 residues long. Germline CDR1 is ENHRY and CDR2 is SYGVKD.

Ten or more counts support this clonotype. CDR3 in amino acids: CASATGRGDQPQHF. The DNA of the CDR3 is TGTGCCAGCGCGACAGGGCGAGGCGATCAGCCCCAGCATTTT. V and J are TRBV25-1 and TRBJ1-5; 7 bases fit TRBD1. Germline CDR1 reads MGHDK; CDR2 reads SYGVNS. This CDR3 has 14 amino acids. V was clipped by 8 bases and J by 5 bases; unmatched bases: 9.

The sample holds a few counts of this clonotype. J is TRBJ1-2 and V is TRBV3-1; TRBD1 is a possible D gene (6 bases). This CDR3 is 14 amino acids long. The V end lost 1 base, the J end lost 8 bases, and 14 bases lay between the germline ends. Looked up from germline, CDR1 is LGHDT and CDR2 is YNNKEL (reference sequence). The CDR3 reads CASSQGRTGTGYTF. For the CDR3, the DNA is TGTGCCAGCAGCCAAGGTAGAACAGGGACCGGCTACACCTTC.

As regards this clonotype: A much larger clone lies a single base off, so this may be a read error. The chain carries TRBV28 and TRBJ2-5; D may be TRBD1 (5 bases). The CDR3 is made up of 13 amino acids. V was trimmed by 5 bases and J by 9 bases, leaving 16 bases between them. The germline V gene has CDR1 MDHEN and CDR2 SYDVKM. CDR3 residues: CASSRTPIEAQYF. In nucleotides, the CDR3 is TGTGCCAGCAGTCGGACACCGATCGAGGCCCAGTACTTC.

For the CDR3, the DNA is TGTGCCAGCAGCCAAGCTGGGTCCCCCACAGATACGCAGTATTTT. Protein product: CASSQAGSPTDTQYF. This chain connects TRBV4-2 to TRBJ2-3; no definite D call. The CDR3 runs to 15 residues. CDR1 and CDR2 from the germline V gene are LGHNA and YNFKEQ. Trimming shortened V by 1 base and J by 2 bases, and 10 bases separated the two germline ends.

This clonotype was observed many times. V is TRBV4-3 and J is TRBJ2-7, with D uncertain. CDR3 length: 15 residues. Germline assignment: CDR1 LGHNA and CDR2 YSLEER. The V end lost 1 base, the J end lost 3 bases, and 13 bases lay between the germline ends. The CDR3 loop is CASSQVVDPDYEQYF. The CDR3 nucleotides read TGCGCCAGCAGCCAAGTAGTGGACCCGGACTACGAGCAGTACTTC.

This clonotype appeared a few times. CDR3 in amino acids: CASTRQGQVSYEQYF. The CDR3 DNA sequence: TGTGCCAGCACCAGGCAGGGACAGGTCTCCTACGAGCAGTACTTC. J is TRBJ2-7 and V is TRBV21-1; the table calls TRBD1, which could not be checked here. TRBV21-1 is a documented pseudogene. This CDR3 contains 15 residues.

This clonotype was counted between two and nine times. The J gene is TRBJ1-4, the V gene TRBV27; D might be TRBD1 (5 bases). The CDR3 totals 17 residues. V lost 7 bases and J lost 0, with 18 bases in between. The germline gives CDR1 MNHEY, CDR2 SMNVEV (reference sequence). The CDR3 nucleotides read TGTGCCAGCAAAAAGTGGGGGGTCAGGGCAACTAATGAAAAACTGTTTTTT. This sequence encodes CASKKWGVRATNEKLFF.

The chain links TRBV7-8 to TRBJ2-7; 7 nucleotides align to TRBD1. The germline CDR1 and CDR2 sequences are SGHVS and FQNEAQ. J was trimmed by 0 bases and V by 4 bases; bases with no gene match: 3. This CDR3 spans 14 amino acids. The CDR3 nucleotides read TGTGCCAGCAGCTCGACAGGGCCCTCCTACGAGCAGTACTTC. As protein: CASSSTGPSYEQYF.

This clonotype was counted at least ten times. The V call is TRBV11-2, the J call TRBJ1-1; D might be TRBD1 (5 bases). The germline V gene has CDR1 SGHAT and CDR2 FQNNGV. V lost 1 base, J lost 1 base, and 16 bases lay in between. The CDR3 is 17 amino acids. The DNA for the CDR3 is TGTGCCAGCAGCTTAGGGGGCGCCGGCAGCGGGAACACTGAAGCTTTCTTT. Translated, it gives CASSLGGAGSGNTEAFF. Using reference TRBV11-2 and TRBJ1-1 for the parts outside the CDR3, the full variable domain is EAGVAQSPRYKIIEKRQSVAFWCNPISGHATLYWYQQILGQGPKLLIQFQNNGVVDDSQLPKDRFSAERLKGVDSTLKIQPAKLEDSAVYLCASSLGGAGSGNTEAFFGQGTRLTVV.

This clonotype was seen a handful of times. The V gene is TRBV7-9, the J gene TRBJ2-1, with no clear D. This CDR3 is built from 13 residues. With 1 base removed from V and 8 bases from J, the gap between germline ends came to 9 bases. Germline V gives CDR1 SEHNR, CDR2 FQNEAQ (reference sequence). The CDR3 nucleotides are TGTGCCAGCAGCTTAGTGGAGCTTCATGAGCAGTTCTTC. It encodes CASSLVELHEQFF.

The genes are TRBV28 and TRBJ2-7; no clear D. V was shortened by 1 base and J by 6 bases, with 7 bases between the two germline ends. The CDR3 extends over 12 amino acids. CDR1 is MDHEN, CDR2 SYDVKM, per germline. The CDR3 DNA sequence: TGTGCCAGCAGTTTATCTGGGGTCGAGCAGTACTTC. Protein sequence: CASSLSGVEQYF.

This clonotype was observed a few times. V is TRBV4-3 and J is TRBJ1-2; D possibly corresponds to TRBD1 (5 bases). Trimming cost V 1 base and J 4 bases, with 22 bases left between them. Germline values: CDR1 LGHNA, CDR2 YSLEER. This CDR3 spans 18 amino acids. CDR3 DNA: TGCGCCAGCAGCCAAGGCGGTGGGACCGAAGCCTACGTCTATGGCTACACCTTC. Translating gives CASSQGGGTEAYVYGYTF.

This chain links TRBV27 with TRBJ2-7; the D is unclear. This CDR3 contains 17 residues. V dropped 5 bases and J dropped 0 bases, with 20 bases sitting between them. The germline CDR1 and CDR2 sequences are MNHEY and SMNVEV (reference sequence). This CDR3 is CASSPLNVERLSYEQYF. CDR3 coding DNA: TGTGCCAGCAGTCCACTCAACGTAGAGCGCCTCTCCTACGAGCAGTACTTC.

This clonotype was recorded at least ten times. The rearrangement uses TRBV14 and TRBJ2-7; no definite D call. Germline V lookup: CDR1 SGHDN, CDR2 FVKESK. The CDR3 has 16 amino acids. Trimming shortened V by 0 bases and J by 3 bases, and 15 bases separated the two germline ends. The CDR3 sequence: CASSQDRRRPNYEQYF. The CDR3 nucleotides are TGTGCCAGCAGCCAAGATCGAAGAAGGCCGAACTACGAGCAGTACTTC. The full variable domain, completed using reference TRBV14 and TRBJ2-7, is EAGVTQFPSHSVIEKGQTVTLRCDPISGHDNLYWYRRVMGKEIKFLLHFVKESKQDESGMPNNRFLAERTGGTYSTLKVQPAELEDSGVYFCASSQDRRRPNYEQYFGPGTRLTVT.

The rearrangement links TRBV20-1 to TRBJ2-2; 12 bases are a match to TRBD1. CDR3 length: 15 amino acids. V was clipped by 0 bases and J by 6 bases; unmatched bases: 2. Germline loops: CDR1 DFQATT, CDR2 SNEGSKA (reference sequence). CDR3 region: CSARDRDRGPGELFF. The CDR3 DNA follows: TGCAGTGCTAGAGATCGGGACAGGGGGCCCGGGGAGCTGTTTTTT.

Comment on this clonotype: The junction and the germline gene differ at one end; a read error may be behind it. The CDR3 DNA sequence: TGTGTCACCAGTGATTCGCTCGGGGGACCCGGGGAGCTGTTTTTT. Amino acid sequence: CVTSDSLGGPGELFF. V and J are TRBV24-1 and TRBJ2-2, with a possible D match to TRBD2 (6 bases). Germline V gene lookup returns CDR1 KGHDR and CDR2 SFDVKD. The CDR3 has 15 residues.

This clonotype has just a few counts. The CDR3 sequence: CASSQGHMTGNTIYF. The CDR3 bases are TGTGCCAGCAGCCAAGGCCATATGACTGGAAACACCATATATTTT. This rearrangement joins TRBV4-2 to TRBJ1-3; no definite D call. The CDR3 covers 15 residues. Trimming left V 1 base short and J 2 bases short, with 9 bases between. Germline V gene sequence: CDR1 LGHNA, CDR2 YNFKEQ.

The chain joins TRBV7-9 to TRBJ1-2; possible D gene TRBD1, 5 bases. Germline loops: CDR1 SEHNR, CDR2 FQNEAQ (reference sequence). V was clipped by 5 bases and J by 6 bases, with 13 bases between them. This CDR3 contains 13 residues. This CDR3 is CASSTLQVDGYTF. CDR3 DNA sequence: TGTGCCAGCAGCACCCTACAGGTCGATGGCTACACCTTC.

The sample holds a few counts of this clonotype. The genes are TRBV6-2 or TRBV6-3 and TRBJ2-1; D is unresolved. The CDR3 has 12 amino acids. The V gene's germline CDR1 is MNHEY and CDR2 SVGEGT. Trimming left V 5 bases short and J 4 bases short, with 6 bases between. DNA for the CDR3: TGTGCCAGCAGTGGTAGATACAATGAGCAGTTCTTC. It is translated as CASSGRYNEQFF.

V usage is TRBV2 and J usage is TRBJ2-7; 7 bases line up with TRBD2. The V gene end was trimmed by 7 bases and the J gene end by 0 bases; junction bases not matched to a gene: 6. Germline V CDR1 and CDR2: SNHLY, FYNNEI. This CDR3 spans 14 amino acids. The CDR3 region is CASKASGSSYEQYF. The CDR3 DNA is TGTGCCAGCAAGGCTAGCGGAAGCTCCTACGAGCAGTACTTC. The full variable domain, with the rest looked up from reference TRBV2 and TRBJ2-7, is EPEVTQTPSHQVTQMGQEVILRCVPISNHLYFYWYRQILGQKVEFLVSFYNNEISEKSEIFDDQFSVERPDGSNFTLKIRSTKLEDSAMYFCASKASGSSYEQYFGPGTRLTVT.

The genes are TRBV7-3 and TRBJ2-3; TRBD2 aligns across 9 bases. The CDR3 runs to 16 residues. Germline CDR1 reads SGHTA; CDR2 reads FQGTGA. After removal of 5 bases from V and 3 bases from J, the junction contained 9 bases not matched to a gene. This chain's CDR3 is CASSQLPGLATDTQYF. The CDR3 region has the DNA TGTGCCAGCAGCCAACTTCCGGGACTAGCAACAGATACGCAGTATTTT.

The chain uses TRBV4-3 and TRBJ1-4; TRBD1 might be the D (6 bases). Germline CDR1 and CDR2: LGHNA and YSLEER. V lost 0 bases to trimming and J lost 5 bases, with 16 bases between them. CDR3 length: 17 amino acids. The DNA for the CDR3 is TGCGCCAGCAGCCAAGAGGTCAGGGGAGTGGGGAATGAAAAACTGTTTTTT. Its translation: CASSQEVRGVGNEKLFF.

This clonotype appeared a few times. This chain uses TRBV11-3 with TRBJ2-7; TRBD1 might be the D (5 bases). Per germline, CDR1 SGHNT and CDR2 YENEEA. There are 15 residues in the CDR3. V was trimmed by 5 bases and J by 3 bases, leaving 17 bases between them. CDR3 in amino acids: CASSPPRTIDYEQYF. The CDR3 nucleotides read TGTGCCAGCAGCCCACCCAGGACAATAGACTACGAGCAGTACTTC.